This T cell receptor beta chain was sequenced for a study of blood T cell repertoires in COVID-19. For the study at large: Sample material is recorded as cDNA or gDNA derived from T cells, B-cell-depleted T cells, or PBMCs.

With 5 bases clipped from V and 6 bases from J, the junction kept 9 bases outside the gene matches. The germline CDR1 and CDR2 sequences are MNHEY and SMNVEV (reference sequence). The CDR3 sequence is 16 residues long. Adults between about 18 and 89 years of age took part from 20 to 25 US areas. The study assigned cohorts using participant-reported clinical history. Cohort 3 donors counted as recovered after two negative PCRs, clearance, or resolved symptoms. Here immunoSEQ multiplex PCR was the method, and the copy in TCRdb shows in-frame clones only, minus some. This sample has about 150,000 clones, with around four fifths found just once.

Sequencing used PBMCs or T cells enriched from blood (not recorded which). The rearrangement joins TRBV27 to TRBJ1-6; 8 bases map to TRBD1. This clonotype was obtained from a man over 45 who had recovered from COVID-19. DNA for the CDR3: TGTGCCAGCAGTCCCCAGGACAGGGTCCTTAATTCACCCCTCCACTTT. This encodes CASSPQDRVLNSPLHF.